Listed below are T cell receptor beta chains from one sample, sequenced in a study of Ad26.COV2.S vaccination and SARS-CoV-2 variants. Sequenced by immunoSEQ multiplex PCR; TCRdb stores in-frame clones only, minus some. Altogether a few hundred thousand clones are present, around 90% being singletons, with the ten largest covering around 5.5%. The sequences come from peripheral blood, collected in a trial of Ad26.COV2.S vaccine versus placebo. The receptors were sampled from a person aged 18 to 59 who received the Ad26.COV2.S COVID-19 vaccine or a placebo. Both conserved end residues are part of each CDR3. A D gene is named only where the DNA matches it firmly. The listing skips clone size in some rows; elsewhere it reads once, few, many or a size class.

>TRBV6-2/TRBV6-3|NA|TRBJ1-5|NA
CASSYLSAGTEDNQPQHF
TGTGCCAGCAGTTATTTAAGTGCGGGGACGGAGGATAATCAGCCCCAGCATTTT
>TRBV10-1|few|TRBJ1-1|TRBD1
CASSEPDRATEAFF
TGCGCCAGCAGTGAGCCCGACAGGGCCACTGAAGCTTTCTTT
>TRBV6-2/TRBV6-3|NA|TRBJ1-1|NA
CASSYRGPGNTEAFF
TGTGCCAGCAGTTATAGGGGCCCGGGGAACACTGAAGCTTTCTTT
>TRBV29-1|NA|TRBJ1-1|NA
CSAIPNEAFF
TGCAGCGCTATACCCAATGAAGCTTTCTTT
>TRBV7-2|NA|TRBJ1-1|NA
CASSYPEGRGQEAFF
TGTGCCAGCAGCTATCCCGAGGGGCGAGGCCAAGAAGCTTTCTTT
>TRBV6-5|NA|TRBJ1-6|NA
CASSSGSYNSPLHF
TGTGCCAGCAGTTCGGGATCCTATAATTCACCCCTCCACTTT
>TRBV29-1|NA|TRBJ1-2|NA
CSVEYGFGDTNYGYTF
TGCAGCGTTGAATATGGGTTTGGGGACACTAACTATGGCTACACCTTC
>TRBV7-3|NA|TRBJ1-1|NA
CASSLTGTAEAFF
TGTGCCAGCAGCTTAACGGGGACGGCTGAAGCTTTCTTT
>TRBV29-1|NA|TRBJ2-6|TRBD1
CSAVVPGTGAGANVLTF
TGCAGCGCTGTTGTGCCCGGGACAGGGGCCGGGGCCAACGTCCTGACTTTC
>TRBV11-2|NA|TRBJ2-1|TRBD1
CASSRTGGAYNEQFF
TGTGCCAGCAGCCGGACAGGGGGCGCCTACAATGAGCAGTTCTTC
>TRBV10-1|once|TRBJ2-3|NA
CASSDLETAHTQYF
TGCGCCAGCAGTGACCTGGAGACAGCCCATACGCAGTATTTT
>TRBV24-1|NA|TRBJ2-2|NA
CATSSLDSAGELFF
TGTGCCACCAGTAGTTTAGATTCGGCCGGGGAGCTGTTTTTT
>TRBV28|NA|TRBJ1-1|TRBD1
CASRKTGGIMNTEAFF
TGTGCCAGCAGAAAGACAGGGGGGATTATGAACACTGAAGCTTTCTTT
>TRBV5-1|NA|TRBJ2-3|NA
CASSFNGDTQYF
TGCGCCAGCAGCTTCAACGGCGATACGCAGTATTTT
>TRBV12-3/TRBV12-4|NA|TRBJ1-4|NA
CASRTVENEKLFF
TGTGCCAGCAGGACAGTGGAGAATGAAAAACTGTTTTTT
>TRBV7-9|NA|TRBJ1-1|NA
CASSLQENTEAFF
TGTGCCAGCAGCTTGCAAGAGAACACTGAAGCTTTCTTT
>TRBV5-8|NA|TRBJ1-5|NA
CASSLRHGNQPQHF
TGTGCCAGCAGCTTACGACACGGCAATCAGCCCCAGCATTTT